The T cell receptor (beta chain) described here comes from a study of OX40 agonist ivuxolimab in advanced cancers. Measured with immunoSEQ multiplex PCR; TCRdb has only the in-frame clones, and not every one. Of some 49,000 clones listed, about 82% are singletons. From germline, CDR1 is SGHVS and CDR2 FQNEAQ. V lost 5 bases and J lost 7, with 15 bases in between. This CDR3 has 13 amino acids. The TCR originated in an adult with an advanced solid tumor such as melanoma, head and neck, liver or kidney cancer. Sample: CD4+ or CD8+ T cells sorted from blood, taken in a trial of the OX40 agonist ivuxolimab. The chain couples TRBV7-8 to TRBJ2-7; a possible D gene is TRBD1 (5 bases). The CDR3 sequence: CASSALGVGEQYF. In nucleotides, the CDR3 is TGTGCCAGCAGCGCGTTAGGGGTTGGGGAGCAGTACTTC.